This TCR beta chain is drawn from a study of CD8 T cells in Susac syndrome. This CDR3 spans 14 amino acids. Trimming shortened V by 8 bases and J by 6 bases, and 19 bases separated the two germline ends. Germline V CDR1 and CDR2: SNHLY, FYNNEI. When the RNA was reverse transcribed, random hexamers were used with an input of roughly 0.45 to 1 ug. The TCR beta CDR3 was amplified by immunoSEQ multiplex PCR across 54 Vbeta, 13 Jbeta. TCRdb reanalysed the immunoSEQ multiplex PCR reads using MiXCR and keeps one entry per CDR3 protein. The table records some 300,000 distinct CDR3 sequences, approximately 91% of them present only once.

The chain combines TRBV2 with TRBJ1-1; tentative D call: TRBD1 (6 bases). Material: CD8+ T cells from PBMCs. This clonotype was obtained from a human donor with multiple sclerosis. The CDR3 coding sequence is TGTGCCAGCTCTGAGGCGAACAGGGCCCCTGAAGCTTTCTTT. Its protein is CASSEANRAPEAFF.